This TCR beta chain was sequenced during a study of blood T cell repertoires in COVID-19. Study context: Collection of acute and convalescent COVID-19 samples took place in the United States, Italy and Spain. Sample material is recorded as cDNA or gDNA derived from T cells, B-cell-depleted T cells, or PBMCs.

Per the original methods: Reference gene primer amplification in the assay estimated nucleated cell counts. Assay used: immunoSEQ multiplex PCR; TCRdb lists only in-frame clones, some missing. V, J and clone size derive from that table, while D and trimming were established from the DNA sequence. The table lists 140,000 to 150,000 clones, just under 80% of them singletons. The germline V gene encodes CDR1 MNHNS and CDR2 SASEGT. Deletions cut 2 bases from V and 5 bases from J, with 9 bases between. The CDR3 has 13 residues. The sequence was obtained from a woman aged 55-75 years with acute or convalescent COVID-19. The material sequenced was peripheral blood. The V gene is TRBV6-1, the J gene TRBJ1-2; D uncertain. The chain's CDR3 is CASSESPLYGYTF. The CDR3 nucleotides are TGTGCCAGCAGTGAATCTCCCCTGTATGGCTACACCTTC.